What follows are 21 T cell receptor beta chains derived from one specimen sequenced in a study of cytomegalovirus exposure and HLA in healthy donors. A multiplex PCR was run with 60 Vbeta primers and 13 Jbeta primers. Assay: immunoSEQ multiplex PCR; the TCRdb copy retains only in-frame clones and omits some. The sample yields around 50,000 clones, roughly 75% seen once. Material: PBMCs. All receptors come from a young man in good health and CMV-seropositive.

The CDR3 sequence is CASSLGREGEAFF. DNA for the CDR3: TGTGCCAGCAGCTTAGGGAGGGAGGGGGAAGCTTTCTTT. The genes are TRBV7-3 and TRBJ1-1; D is possibly TRBD1 (5 bases). The length of the CDR3 is 13 residues. The V end lost 2 bases, the J end lost 8 bases, and 12 bases lay between the germline ends. Germline CDR1 and CDR2: SGHTA and FQGTGA.

The chain couples TRBV27 to TRBJ1-4; tentative D call: TRBD1 (5 bases). V shed 5 bases and J shed 5 bases, with 15 bases lying between them. This CDR3 has 15 amino acids. Germline loops: CDR1 MNHEY, CDR2 SMNVEV (reference sequence). CDR3 nucleotide sequence: TGTGCCAGCAGTCCCCCTTGGGGCATGAATGAAAAACTGTTTTTT. Translation: CASSPPWGMNEKLFF.

In DNA form, the CDR3 reads TGCGCCAGCAGCCAAATAGGGGGGGCCTCAGCAGGGGCGGGTGGCTACACCTTC. Protein sequence: CASSQIGGASAGAGGYTF. J is TRBJ1-2 and V is TRBV4-1, with D tentatively TRBD1 (6 bases). Trimming took off 2 bases at V and 7 bases at J, with 26 bases between the two ends. Germline V gene sequence: CDR1 MGHRA, CDR2 YSYEKL. The CDR3 contains 18 residues.

The DNA of the CDR3 is TGCAGTGCTAGAGAGGACAGGGTTACGTACTTC. Amino acids: CSAREDRVTYF. The chain combines TRBV20-1 with TRBJ2-4; 8 bases fit TRBD1. CDR1 and CDR2 from the germline V gene are DFQATT and SNEGSKA (reference sequence). The CDR3 is 11 amino acids. The V and J ends lost 0 bases and 15 bases, in that order; junction bases with no gene match: 4.

V and J are TRBV10-1 and TRBJ1-1, with TRBD1 matching over 10 bases. Germline assignment: CDR1 WNHNN and CDR2 SYGVQD (reference sequence). The CDR3 runs 15 residues. J lost 2 bases, V lost 6 bases, and 6 bases had no gene match. CDR3 sequence (DNA): TGCGCCAGCAGCACTGGGACAGGGGTAAACACTGAAGCTTTCTTT. Encoded protein: CASSTGTGVNTEAFF.

The chain is built from TRBV7-9 and TRBJ1-4, with D possibly being TRBD1 (6 bases). The CDR3 is 14 residues long. Per germline, CDR1 SEHNR and CDR2 FQNEAQ (reference sequence). Trimming stripped 6 bases from V and 4 bases from J, with 12 bases between. Written as DNA, the CDR3 is TGTGCCAGCAGTACCGGGACACGTAATGAAAAACTGTTTTTT. It encodes CASSTGTRNEKLFF.

The chain has TRBV30 and TRBJ2-1, with a weak D call TRBD1 (6 bases). V gave up 0 bases and J gave up 5 bases, with 17 bases separating them. The CDR3 has 16 amino acids. Per the germline V gene, CDR1 is GTSNPN and CDR2 is SVGIG (reference sequence). This chain's CDR3 is CAWSVGLTGSNNEQFF. In nucleotides, the CDR3 is TGTGCCTGGAGTGTAGGACTTACAGGGAGTAACAATGAGCAGTTCTTC.

The genes are TRBV29-1 and TRBJ2-3, with D perhaps TRBD2 (5 bases). V dropped 7 bases and J dropped 6 bases, with 8 bases sitting between them. The CDR3 extends over 10 amino acids. Per germline, CDR1 SQVTM and CDR2 ANQGSEA. CDR3 protein: CSASSDTQYF. The CDR3 DNA sequence: TGCAGCGCTAGCTCCGATACGCAGTATTTT.

V gene TRBV5-1 combines with J gene TRBJ2-3; 10 bases line up with TRBD2. Germline V lookup: CDR1 SGHRS, CDR2 YFSETQ. The J segment lost 0 bases and the V segment lost 3 bases, leaving 4 bases of the junction unmatched. This CDR3 is built from 16 residues. DNA of the CDR3: TGCGCCAGCAGCTCGACTAGCGGGTATAGCACAGATACGCAGTATTTT. Amino acid sequence: CASSSTSGYSTDTQYF.

The V gene is TRBV29-1, the J gene TRBJ1-2; no definite D call. The CDR3 contains 14 residues. Germline V gene lookup returns CDR1 SQVTM and CDR2 ANQGSEA. Trimming pared 0 bases from V and 7 bases from J, leaving 15 bases between. CDR3 coding DNA: TGCAGCGTTGAAGATCTCTCCGGGGATGGTGGCTACACCTTC. This translates into CSVEDLSGDGGYTF.

This clone was seen a handful of times. This chain uses TRBV6-1 with TRBJ2-7; TRBD1 aligns across 7 bases. After removal of 5 bases from V and 4 bases from J, the junction contained 11 bases not matched to a gene. This CDR3 has 15 residues. Germline V gene lookup returns CDR1 MNHNS and CDR2 SASEGT. CDR3: CASSPRQGLLYEQYF. The CDR3 DNA reads TGTGCCAGCAGTCCGCGACAGGGCCTCTTGTACGAGCAGTACTTC.

The chain is built from TRBV7-3 and TRBJ1-1; TRBD1 is a possible D gene (6 bases). This CDR3 is 14 amino acids long. Germline CDR1 reads SGHTA; CDR2 reads FQGTGA. Trimming took 2 bases from V and 3 from J, leaving 10 bases between them. CDR3 loop: CASSLESGDTEAFF. CDR3 DNA sequence: TGTGCCAGCAGCTTAGAATCAGGGGACACTGAAGCTTTCTTT.

The rearrangement uses TRBV2 and TRBJ2-7, with 7 bases fitting TRBD1. The germline gives CDR1 SNHLY, CDR2 FYNNEI. CDR3 length equals 14 residues. V dropped 2 bases and J dropped 2; count of bases not matched to a gene: 3. In nucleotides, the CDR3 is TGTGCCAGCAGTGAATTCCAGGGGGCCTACGAGCAGTACTTC. It yields the protein CASSEFQGAYEQYF. Full variable domain (outside the CDR3, taken from reference TRBV2 and TRBJ2-7): EPEVTQTPSHQVTQMGQEVILRCVPISNHLYFYWYRQILGQKVEFLVSFYNNEISEKSEIFDDQFSVERPDGSNFTLKIRSTKLEDSAMYFCASSEFQGAYEQYFGPGTRLTVT.

V gene TRBV7-3 combines with J gene TRBJ2-1; D is perhaps TRBD2 (5 bases). Germline-derived CDR1 and CDR2 are SGHTA and FQGTGA. This CDR3 has 15 amino acids. Trimming stripped 5 bases from V and 3 bases from J, with 14 bases between. CDR3 nucleotide sequence: TGTGCCAGCAGCCCGTCGAGCGGAGGCTACAATGAGCAGTTCTTC. Protein: CASSPSSGGYNEQFF.

About this clone: Germline and junction disagree at one end, which may indicate a read error. Here the CDR3 DNA reads TGTTCCAGCAGCTTAGCGTCCTACGGAGGGGAGACCCAGTACTTC. Its translation: CSSSLASYGGETQYF. This chain connects TRBV7-9 to TRBJ2-5; tentative D call: TRBD2 (6 bases). The V gene's germline CDR1 is SEHNR and CDR2 FQNEAQ (reference sequence). The CDR3 totals 15 residues. Looking up the rest from reference TRBV7-9 and TRBJ2-5 gives the full variable domain: DTGVSQNPRHKITKRGQNVTFRCDPISEHNRLYWYRQTLGQGPEFLTYFQNEAQLEKSRLLSDRFSAERPKGSFSTLEIQRTEQGDSAMYLCSSSLASYGGETQYFGPGTRLLVL.

This clone was picked up one time. The J gene is TRBJ2-7, the V gene TRBV29-1; a possible D gene is TRBD1 (5 bases). The CDR3 runs to 14 residues. Germline V gene data show CDR1 as SQVTM and CDR2 as ANQGSEA. V shed 4 bases and J shed 2 bases, with 15 bases lying between them. CDR3 DNA: TGCAGCGTTGTGGAGTGGGCAGGGACCTACGAGCAGTACTTC. Its translation is CSVVEWAGTYEQYF.

The chain employs TRBV5-4 and TRBJ2-3; D is possibly TRBD2 (6 bases). CDR1 and CDR2 (germline): SGHNT, YYREEE (reference sequence). The CDR3 sequence is 16 residues long. Trimming removed 1 base from V and 2 bases from J, with 14 bases in between. This CDR3 reads CASSLFHGGPTDTQYF. The CDR3 coding sequence is TGTGCCAGCAGCTTGTTCCACGGGGGTCCCACAGATACGCAGTATTTT.

The rearrangement links TRBV6-5 to TRBJ1-5, with D possibly being TRBD1 (6 bases). The ends were cut back, 6 bases at V and 9 bases at J, with 15 bases in the middle. Germline assignment: CDR1 MNHEY and CDR2 SVGAGI. This CDR3 region has 13 residues. The CDR3 DNA follows: TGTGCCAGCAGCCGCCTAGGGGGTTGGCCCCAGCATTTT. Encoded protein: CASSRLGGWPQHF.

The rearrangement links TRBV9 to TRBJ2-7, with D possibly matching TRBD1 (6 bases). The V end was cut by 3 bases, the J end by 2 bases, with 18 bases between. This CDR3 spans 16 amino acids. Germline V lookup: CDR1 SGDLS, CDR2 YYNGEE. CDR3 amino acids: CASSERSGVLPYEQYF. CDR3 coding DNA: TGTGCCAGCAGCGAGCGCTCAGGGGTTCTCCCCTACGAGCAGTACTTC.

The V call is TRBV7-9, the J call TRBJ1-4; TRBD1 agrees at 8 bases. This CDR3 spans 15 amino acids. Germline V gene data show CDR1 as SEHNR and CDR2 as FQNEAQ (reference sequence). J was trimmed by 5 bases and V by 5 bases; bases with no gene match: 7. CDR3 nucleotides: TGTGCCAGCAGCCTCGGACAGGGAGAGAATGAAAAACTGTTTTTT. It encodes CASSLGQGENEKLFF.

The chain couples TRBV7-9 to TRBJ1-6; TRBD1 might be the D (5 bases). With 7 bases removed from V and 4 bases from J, the gap between germline ends came to 20 bases. The germline gives CDR1 SEHNR, CDR2 FQNEAQ (reference sequence). CDR3 length: 17 amino acids. CDR3 sequence (DNA): TGTGCCAGCACCAGCATAGGGAGGGGCTGGTATAATTCACCCCTCCACTTT. It codes for CASTSIGRGWYNSPLHF.